What follows is one T cell receptor (beta chain) and its context. Its specificity is unknown. Germline V gene data show CDR1 as SGHAT and CDR2 as FQDESV (reference sequence). The CDR3 runs to 12 residues. Trimming took off 3 bases at V and 4 bases at J, with 7 bases between the two ends. The data stem from a study of OX40 agonist ivuxolimab in advanced cancers. For the study at large: At 0.01 to 10 mg/kg, ivuxolimab was administered intravenously to patients every 2 weeks. Participants could have had prior anti-PD-1, anti-PD-L1 or anti-CTLA-4 therapy, and about 37% had some.

With autoimmune disease history or systemic immunosuppression, patients were excluded. Profiling relied on immunoSEQ multiplex PCR, and the TCRdb table lists in-frame clones only, not all of them. The sample lists some 50,000 clones; 86% were seen once. Overall study findings and caveats: Blood T cells, both CD4+ and CD8+, expanded clonally by week 6 at 0.1 to 3.0 mg/kg.

The starting material was CD4+ or CD8+ T cells sorted from blood, obtained in a trial of the OX40 agonist ivuxolimab. The source is an adult with an advanced solid tumor such as melanoma, head and neck, liver or kidney cancer. The chain couples TRBV11-1 to TRBJ2-7; D gene ambiguous. The CDR3 protein is CASSLSSYEQYF. CDR3 in DNA: TGTGCCAGCAGCTTGTCCTCGTACGAGCAGTACTTC.